The rows below give T cell receptor beta chains drawn from one sample of a study of Graves' ophthalmopathy and Graves' hyperthyroidism. TCRdb used MiXCR to reprocess the multiplex PCR reads, holding one entry per CDR3 protein. The sample shows under 250,000 distinct CDR3 sequences, roughly 21% of them seen only once. Specimen: peripheral blood. The receptors derive from a woman aged 50 to 60 with Graves' ophthalmopathy. Both conserved end residues are part of each CDR3. Fields, in order: clone size, J gene, D gene, V gene, CDR3 protein, CDR3 DNA. The D gene is left open where the match is weak. A clone size is listed for some rows: how often the clone was seen (once, few, many), or a class if it is expanded.

clone_size: once; j_call: TRBJ1-2; d_call: .; v_call: TRBV6-2/TRBV6-3; cdr3_aa: CASSYRGAANYGYTF; cdr3_nt: TGTGCCAGCAGTTACCGCGGGGCAGCTAACTATGGCTACACCTTC
clone_size: .; j_call: TRBJ2-2; d_call: .; v_call: TRBV12-3/TRBV12-4; cdr3_aa: CASSLVGPPHGELFF; cdr3_nt: TGTGCCAGCAGTTTGGTCGGCCCTCCTCACGGGGAGCTGTTTTTT
clone_size: .; j_call: TRBJ2-2; d_call: .; v_call: TRBV24-1; cdr3_aa: CANDGTGELFF; cdr3_nt: TGTGCCAACGACGGAACCGGGGAGCTGTTTTTT
clone_size: many; j_call: TRBJ1-1; d_call: .; v_call: TRBV6-5; cdr3_aa: CASSYGPEAFF; cdr3_nt: TGTGCCAGCAGTTACGGCCCTGAAGCTTTCTTT
clone_size: many; j_call: TRBJ1-6; d_call: .; v_call: TRBV7-2; cdr3_aa: CASSLRFVGSPLHF; cdr3_nt: TGTGCCAGCAGCTTAAGATTCGTCGGTTCACCCCTCCACTTT
clone_size: many; j_call: TRBJ2-5; d_call: .; v_call: TRBV15; cdr3_aa: CATSRAGNQETQYF; cdr3_nt: TGTGCCACCAGCAGAGCGGGGAACCAAGAGACCCAGTACTTC
clone_size: many; j_call: TRBJ2-7; d_call: .; v_call: TRBV7-2; cdr3_aa: CASSLVGGALGEQYF; cdr3_nt: TGTGCCAGCAGCTTAGTGGGGGGGGCCCTCGGGGAGCAGTACTTC
clone_size: .; j_call: TRBJ1-1; d_call: .; v_call: TRBV4-1; cdr3_aa: CASSQVGGRSPEAFF; cdr3_nt: TGCGCCAGCAGCCAAGTGGGGGGCCGGAGTCCTGAAGCTTTCTTT
clone_size: .; j_call: TRBJ2-7; d_call: .; v_call: TRBV12-3/TRBV12-4; cdr3_aa: CASNEGPYEQYF; cdr3_nt: TGTGCCAGCAATGAAGGTCCCTACGAGCAGTACTTC
clone_size: few; j_call: TRBJ1-1; d_call: TRBD1; v_call: TRBV6-2/TRBV6-3; cdr3_aa: CASSRQGGAFF; cdr3_nt: TGTGCCAGCAGTCGACAGGGAGGAGCTTTCTTT